This T cell receptor beta chain was recorded in a study of technical replicates of blood from a few donors (TCRdb year 2017). The library was made by the immunoSEQ multiplex PCR assay. In its TCRdb copy, this immuneACCESS table keeps in-frame sequences only and misses some clones. Where compared with another copy, unresolved V genes explain less than half of these, and the others have no known cause. For this sample the table gives 85,000 to 100,000 clones, of which 95% were detected only once. The biggest ten clones account for approximately 0.26% of the sample. This clone was found once. The clone's antigen remains unknown. No much larger clone is present one base from it, and per-base qualities are unavailable. Taken from the germline V gene (reference sequence), the CDR1 and CDR2 loops are SEHNR and FQNEAQ. Counted from cysteine to phenylalanine, this CDR3 has 12 amino acids. The entry retains the CDR3 DNA only, 36 bases that are in frame from base 1. V is shortened by 3 bases, J by 2 bases, and the region joining them spans 4 bases.

The V and J genes are TRBV7-9 and TRBJ1-1, with no confident D gene call. Sequenced sample: T cells isolated from PBMCs. The TCR comes from a human donor in good health. The DNA sequence reads TGTGCCAGCAGCTTTACTAACACTGAAGCTTTCTTT. This translates into CASSFTNTEAFF.